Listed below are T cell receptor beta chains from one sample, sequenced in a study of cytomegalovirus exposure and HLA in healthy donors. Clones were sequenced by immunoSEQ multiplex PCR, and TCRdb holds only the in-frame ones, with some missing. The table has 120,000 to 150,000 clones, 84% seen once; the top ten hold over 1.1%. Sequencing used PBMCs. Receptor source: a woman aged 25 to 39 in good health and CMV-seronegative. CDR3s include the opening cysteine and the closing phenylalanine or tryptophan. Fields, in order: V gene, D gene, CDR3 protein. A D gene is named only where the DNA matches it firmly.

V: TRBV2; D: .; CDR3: CASRGVTEAFF
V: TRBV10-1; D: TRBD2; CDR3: CASSFLAGPYNEQFF
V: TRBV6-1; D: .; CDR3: CASSAGRPDYGYTF
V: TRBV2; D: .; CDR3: CASSGKQGVRQSPLHF
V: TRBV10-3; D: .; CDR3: CAISYSYGYTF
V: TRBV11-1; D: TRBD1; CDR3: CASSANRRTGNNEQFF
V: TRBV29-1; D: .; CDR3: CSVGAGLSYEQYF
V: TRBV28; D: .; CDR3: CASSTTARGSDSPLHF
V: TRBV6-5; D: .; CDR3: CASSPQGLGNQPQHF
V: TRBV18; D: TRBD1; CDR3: CASSNLQGRTDTQYF
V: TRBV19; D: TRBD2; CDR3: CASRSLAGGPYEQYF
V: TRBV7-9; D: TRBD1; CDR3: CASSSSRDRAGGYTF
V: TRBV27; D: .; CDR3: CASRPAASSYNSPLHF
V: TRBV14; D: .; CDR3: CASSQDGRVNYGYTF
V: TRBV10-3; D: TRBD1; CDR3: CAIGTGVSPLHF
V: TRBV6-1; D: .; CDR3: CASSDGAKNTEAFF
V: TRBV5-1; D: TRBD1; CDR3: CASRGQVNTEAFF